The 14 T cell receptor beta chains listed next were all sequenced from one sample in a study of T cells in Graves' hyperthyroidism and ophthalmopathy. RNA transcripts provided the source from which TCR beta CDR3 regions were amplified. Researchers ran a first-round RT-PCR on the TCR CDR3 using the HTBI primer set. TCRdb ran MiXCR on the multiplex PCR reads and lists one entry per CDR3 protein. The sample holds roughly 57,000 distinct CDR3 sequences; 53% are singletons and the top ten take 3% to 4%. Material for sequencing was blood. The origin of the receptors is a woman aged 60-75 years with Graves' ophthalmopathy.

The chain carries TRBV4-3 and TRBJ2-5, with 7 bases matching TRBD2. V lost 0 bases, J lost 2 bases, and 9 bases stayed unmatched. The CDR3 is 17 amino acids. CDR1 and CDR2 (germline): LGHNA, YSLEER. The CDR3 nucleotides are TGCGCCAGCAGCCAAGAGGGGCCTAGCGGCCAACAAGAGACCCAGTACTTC. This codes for CASSQEGPSGQQETQYF.

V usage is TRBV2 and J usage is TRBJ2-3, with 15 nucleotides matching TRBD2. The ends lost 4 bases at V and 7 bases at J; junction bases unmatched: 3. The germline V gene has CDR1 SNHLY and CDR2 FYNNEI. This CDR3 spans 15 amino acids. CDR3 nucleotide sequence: TGTGCCAGCAGTGGCGGGACTAGCGGGGGGTATACGCAGTATTTT. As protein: CASSGGTSGGYTQYF.

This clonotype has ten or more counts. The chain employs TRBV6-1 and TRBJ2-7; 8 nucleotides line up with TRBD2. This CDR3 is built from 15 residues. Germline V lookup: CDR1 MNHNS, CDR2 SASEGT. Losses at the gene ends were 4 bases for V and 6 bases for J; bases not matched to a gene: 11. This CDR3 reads CASSGTGTRGGEQYF. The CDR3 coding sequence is TGTGCCAGCAGTGGTACCGGGACTAGGGGCGGCGAGCAGTACTTC.

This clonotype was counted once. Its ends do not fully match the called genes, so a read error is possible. The CDR3 coding sequence is TGCGCCACCAGCCTACAGGGTCAGTACGCTGAAGCTTTCTTT. Amino acids: CATSLQGQYAEAFF. The V gene is TRBV15, the J gene TRBJ1-1; TRBD1 is a possible D gene (6 bases). This CDR3 spans 14 amino acids. Germline V CDR1 and CDR2: LNHNV, YYDKDF (reference sequence). The full variable domain, in which reference TRBV15 and TRBJ1-1 provide the parts outside the CDR3, is DAMVIQNPRYQVTQFGKPVTLSCSQTLNHNVMYWYQQKSSQAPKLLFHYYDKDFNNEADTPDNFQSRRPNTSFCFLDIRSPGLGDTAMYLCATSLQGQYAEAFFGQGTRLTVV.

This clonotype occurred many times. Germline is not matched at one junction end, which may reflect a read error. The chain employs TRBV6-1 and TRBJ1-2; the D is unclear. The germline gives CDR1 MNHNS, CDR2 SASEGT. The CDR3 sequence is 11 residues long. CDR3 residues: CASSKDALKGF. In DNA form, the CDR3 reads TGTGCCAGCAGTAAGGACGCCCTGAAAGGCTTC.

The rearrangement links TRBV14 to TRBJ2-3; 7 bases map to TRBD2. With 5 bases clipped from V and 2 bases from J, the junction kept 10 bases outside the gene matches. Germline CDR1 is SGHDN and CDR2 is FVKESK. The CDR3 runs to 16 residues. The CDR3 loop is CASSGRWGGPTDTQYF. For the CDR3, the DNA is TGTGCCAGCAGCGGGAGATGGGGGGGACCCACAGATACGCAGTATTTT.

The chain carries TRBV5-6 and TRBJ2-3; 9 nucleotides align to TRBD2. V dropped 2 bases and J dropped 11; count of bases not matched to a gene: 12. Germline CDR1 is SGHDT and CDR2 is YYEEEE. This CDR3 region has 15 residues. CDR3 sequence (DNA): TGTGCCAGCAGCTTAGGAGCGGGGGGCTTAGATGAGCAGTATTTT. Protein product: CASSLGAGGLDEQYF.

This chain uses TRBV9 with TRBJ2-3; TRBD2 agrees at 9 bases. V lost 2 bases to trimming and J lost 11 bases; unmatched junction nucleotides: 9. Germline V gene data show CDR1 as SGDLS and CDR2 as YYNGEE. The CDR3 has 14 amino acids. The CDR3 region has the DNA TGTGCCAGCAGCGTTTATAGCGGGAGACAAGAGCAGTATTTT. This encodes CASSVYSGRQEQYF.

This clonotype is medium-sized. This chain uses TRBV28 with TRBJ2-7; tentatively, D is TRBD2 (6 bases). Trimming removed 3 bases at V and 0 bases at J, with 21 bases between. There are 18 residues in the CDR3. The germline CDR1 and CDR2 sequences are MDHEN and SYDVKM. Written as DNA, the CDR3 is TGTGCCAGCAGTTTGGGGCTAGCGAGTTCCATCAGCTCCTACGAGCAGTACTTC. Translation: CASSLGLASSISSYEQYF.

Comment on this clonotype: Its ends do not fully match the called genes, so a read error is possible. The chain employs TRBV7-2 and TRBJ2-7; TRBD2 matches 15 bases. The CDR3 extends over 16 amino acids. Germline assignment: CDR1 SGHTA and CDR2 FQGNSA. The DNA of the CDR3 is TGTGCCAGCAGCCTAGGGACTAGCGGGAGGCCCAATGAGCAGTACTTT. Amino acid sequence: CASSLGTSGRPNEQYF.

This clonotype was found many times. DNA for the CDR3: TGTGCCAGCACCGGAGGGTCGGGGGGCGTTTACAATGAGCAGTTCTTC. It yields the protein CASTGGSGGVYNEQFF. The gene calls are TRBV2 and TRBJ2-1; maybe TRBD2 (7 bases). The V and J ends lost 7 bases and 4 bases respectively, with 20 bases between them. This CDR3 is built from 16 residues. Germline V CDR1 and CDR2: SNHLY, FYNNEI.

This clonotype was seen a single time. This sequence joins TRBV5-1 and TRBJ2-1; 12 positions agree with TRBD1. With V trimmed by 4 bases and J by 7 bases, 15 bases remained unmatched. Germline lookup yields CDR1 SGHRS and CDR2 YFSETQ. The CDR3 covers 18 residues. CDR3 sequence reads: CASSTGTGGVFTSNEQFF. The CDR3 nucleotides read TGCGCCAGCAGCACAGGGACAGGGGGCGTCTTTACGAGTAATGAGCAGTTCTTC. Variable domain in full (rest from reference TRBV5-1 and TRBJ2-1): KAGVTQTPRYLIKTRGQQVTLSCSPISGHRSVSWYQQTPGQGLQFLFEYFSETQRNKGNFPGRFSGRQFSNSRSEMNVSTLELGDSALYLCASSTGTGGVFTSNEQFFGPGTRLTVL.

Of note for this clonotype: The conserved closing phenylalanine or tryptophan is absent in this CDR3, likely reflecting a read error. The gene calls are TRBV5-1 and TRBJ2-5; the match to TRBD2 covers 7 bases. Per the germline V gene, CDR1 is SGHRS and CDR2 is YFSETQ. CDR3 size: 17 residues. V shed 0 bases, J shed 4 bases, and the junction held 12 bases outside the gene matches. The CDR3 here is CASSLETVTGEGETQYC. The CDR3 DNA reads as TGCGCCAGCAGCTTGGAGACGGTCACCGGGGAGGGAGAGACCCAGTACTGC.

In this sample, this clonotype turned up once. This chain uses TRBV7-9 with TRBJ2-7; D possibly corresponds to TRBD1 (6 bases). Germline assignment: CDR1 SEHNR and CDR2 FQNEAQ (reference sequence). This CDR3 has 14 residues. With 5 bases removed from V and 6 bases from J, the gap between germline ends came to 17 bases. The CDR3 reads CASSQVNRAGEQYF. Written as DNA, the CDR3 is TGTGCCAGCAGCCAAGTTAACAGGGCAGGCGAGCAGTACTTC.